The present T cell receptor (beta chain) was sequenced within a study of T cells in tuberculosis. The study's findings and limits: Active tuberculosis patients had shorter CDR3-alpha; the beta difference was nonsignificant.

Only in-frame clones appear in the TCRdb table, and some are missing; sequencing was by immunoSEQ multiplex PCR. The data hold 40,000 to 45,000 clones, with about 96% observed a single time. Note on this clone: The antigen remains unidentified.

Adolescents were screened for latent TB by skin test and IGRA. What was sequenced was PBMCs. This clonotype originated in a donor between 10 and 29 years old with latent tuberculosis or without tuberculosis infection.

CDR3 nucleotides: TGTGCCAGCAGCTTCGATACCGATATCGGGCAGCCCCAGCATTTT. Translated, it gives CASSFDTDIGQPQHF. The chain recombines TRBV7-2 with TRBJ1-5; D not certain. Trimming removed 3 bases at V and 7 bases at J, with 16 bases between. CDR3 length: 15 residues. The germline V gene encodes CDR1 SGHTA and CDR2 FQGNSA.